What follows are 12 T cell receptor beta chains derived from one specimen sequenced in a study of cytomegalovirus exposure and HLA in healthy donors. PCR primers comprised 60 Vbeta and 13 Jbeta primers. The protocol was immunoSEQ multiplex PCR, while the TCRdb copy is restricted to in-frame clones and leaves out a portion. The table includes some 170,000 clones, roughly two thirds detected once. Sequences were obtained from PBMCs. The source of these receptors is a woman aged 30 to 39 in good health and CMV-seronegative.

CDR3 loop: CAIPGQGPGNTIYF. The DNA for the CDR3 is TGTGCCATACCGGGACAGGGGCCTGGAAACACCATATATTTT. The chain links TRBV13 to TRBJ1-3; TRBD1 matches 10 bases. This CDR3 has 14 residues. The germline V gene has CDR1 PRHDT and CDR2 FYEKMQ (reference sequence). The trim removed 10 bases at V and 2 bases at J, leaving 5 bases unmatched.

The chain recombines TRBV9 with TRBJ2-2; TRBD1 aligns across 9 bases. The CDR3 spans 15 residues. The germline CDR1 and CDR2 sequences are SGDLS and YYNGEE. The trim removed 3 bases at V and 5 bases at J, leaving 5 bases unmatched. DNA of the CDR3: TGTGCCAGCAGCGCCGGGACAGGGAGTACCGGGGAGCTGTTTTTT. This codes for CASSAGTGSTGELFF.

The chain joins TRBV4-2 to TRBJ2-1, with a tentative D call TRBD2 (5 bases). With 0 bases removed from V and 3 bases from J, the gap between germline ends came to 9 bases. The CDR3 runs 15 residues. Germline V gene sequence: CDR1 LGHNA, CDR2 YNFKEQ. CDR3: CASSQDQADYNEQFF. The CDR3 nucleotides read TGTGCCAGCAGCCAAGATCAAGCGGACTACAATGAGCAGTTCTTC.

The rearrangement links TRBV10-3 to TRBJ1-2; D gene uncertain. The germline V and J ends were trimmed by 7 bases and 4 bases, with 7 bases remaining between them. This CDR3 has 11 residues. Germline V gene sequence: CDR1 ENHRY, CDR2 SYGVKD. The CDR3 region is CAINEGYGYTF. The DNA for the CDR3 is TGTGCCATCAACGAGGGCTATGGCTACACCTTC.

The chain carries TRBV15 and TRBJ2-1; D gene uncertain. The V gene lost 5 bases and the J gene lost 6 bases, with 17 bases spanning the gap. CDR3 length: 15 residues. Germline V gene lookup returns CDR1 LNHNV and CDR2 YYDKDF (reference sequence). In nucleotides, the CDR3 is TGTGCCACCAGCGGAGCAGGATTCCTTGGCAATGAGCAGTTCTTC. Its translation: CATSGAGFLGNEQFF. Full variable domain (missing parts from reference TRBV15 and TRBJ2-1): DAMVIQNPRYQVTQFGKPVTLSCSQTLNHNVMYWYQQKSSQAPKLLFHYYDKDFNNEADTPDNFQSRRPNTSFCFLDIRSPGLGDTAMYLCATSGAGFLGNEQFFGPGTRLTVL.

This clone showed up just once. CDR3 sequence reads: CASSLKGLATNEKLFF. For the CDR3, the DNA is TGTGCCAGCAGCTTAAAGGGGCTTGCAACTAATGAAAAACTGTTTTTT. V and J are TRBV5-6 and TRBJ1-4; D possibly corresponds to TRBD1 (5 bases). Germline-derived CDR1 and CDR2 are SGHDT and YYEEEE. CDR3 size: 16 residues. The ends were cut back, 2 bases at V and 0 bases at J, with 11 bases in the middle.

This chain uses TRBV7-3 with TRBJ2-2; 7 bases map to TRBD1. The CDR3 spans 15 residues. In germline, CDR1 is SGHTA, CDR2 FQGTGA. V shed 5 bases, J shed 2 bases, and the junction held 5 bases outside the gene matches. The CDR3 region is CASSPTGFNTGELFF. The CDR3 DNA reads as TGTGCCAGCAGCCCGACAGGGTTTAACACCGGGGAGCTGTTTTTT. Full variable domain (remainder filled in from reference TRBV7-3 and TRBJ2-2): GAGVSQTPSNKVTEKGKYVELRCDPISGHTALYWYRQSLGQGPEFLIYFQGTGAADDSGLPNDRFFAVRPEGSVSTLKIQRTERGDSAVYLCASSPTGFNTGELFFGEGSRLTVL.

J is TRBJ2-1 and V is TRBV5-1, with 11 bases fitting TRBD2. The germline gives CDR1 SGHRS, CDR2 YFSETQ. The CDR3 loop spans 16 amino acids. Trimming at V came to 2 bases and at J to 6 bases, leaving 7 bases not matched to a gene. The CDR3 region is CASSFSGTSGANEQFF. Written as DNA, the CDR3 is TGCGCCAGCAGCTTTTCCGGGACTAGCGGAGCCAATGAGCAGTTCTTC. The complete variable domain, with remaining parts taken from reference TRBV5-1 and TRBJ2-1, reads KAGVTQTPRYLIKTRGQQVTLSCSPISGHRSVSWYQQTPGQGLQFLFEYFSETQRNKGNFPGRFSGRQFSNSRSEMNVSTLELGDSALYLCASSFSGTSGANEQFFGPGTRLTVL.

The rearrangement uses TRBV28 and TRBJ1-4, with D possibly being TRBD1 (5 bases). This CDR3 has 13 amino acids. V was trimmed by 6 bases and J by 6 bases, leaving 11 bases between them. The germline V gene encodes CDR1 MDHEN and CDR2 SYDVKM. The CDR3, as DNA: TGTGCCAGCAGCGGGGGACCTTATGAAAAACTGTTTTTT. It yields the protein CASSGGPYEKLFF.

This chain joins TRBV7-2 and TRBJ1-4, with no clear D. The germline CDR1 and CDR2 sequences are SGHTA and FQGNSA. Trimming stripped 6 bases from V and 4 bases from J, with 3 bases between. This CDR3 is 11 amino acids long. CDR3 residues: CASSLNEKLFF. The DNA of the CDR3 is TGTGCCAGCAGTCTTAATGAAAAACTGTTTTTT.

The rearrangement uses TRBV5-1 and TRBJ2-5; 10 nucleotides line up with TRBD1. V was pared by 7 bases and J by 4 bases, with 7 bases of the junction left unmatched. In germline, CDR1 is SGHRS, CDR2 YFSETQ. CDR3 length equals 14 residues. CDR3 in DNA: TGCGCCAGCTTCGACAGGGGGCGCCTAGAGACCCAGTACTTC. It yields the protein CASFDRGRLETQYF.

The CDR3 region is CASKETHTTDTQYF. In DNA, the CDR3 is TGTGCCAGTAAGGAGACTCACACCACAGATACGCAGTATTTT. The gene calls are TRBV19 and TRBJ2-3, with no clear D. Germline V gene lookup returns CDR1 LNHDA and CDR2 SQIVND (reference sequence). The CDR3 totals 14 residues. Trimming pared 7 bases from V and 2 bases from J, leaving 13 bases between.